The rows below give T cell receptor beta chains drawn from one sample of a study of blood T cell repertoires in COVID-19. Clones were read by immunoSEQ multiplex PCR, and TCRdb kept only the in-frame ones, dropping some. Of approximately 160,000 clones in the sample, 65% to 85% were seen once. Input material: peripheral blood. These receptors were obtained from a woman in her sixties or seventies with acute or convalescent COVID-19. Each CDR3 is given with its conserved first and last residue. The order of the fields is J gene, D gene, V gene, clone size, CDR3 DNA, CDR3 protein. D genes are given only for firm matches. Where a row states a size, it is once, few, many or the class of an expanded clone; other rows omit it.

J: TRBJ2-3
D: -
V: TRBV7-2
size: -
DNA: TGTGCCAGCAGCTTAGGTCCGACAGGCTCCACAGATACGCAGTATTTT
CDR3: CASSLGPTGSTDTQYF

J: TRBJ2-7
D: TRBD1
V: TRBV7-9
size: few
DNA: TGTGCCAGCAGTCAGACAGGGGGCCAATACGAGCAGTACTTC
CDR3: CASSQTGGQYEQYF

J: TRBJ2-7
D: TRBD2
V: TRBV27
size: once
DNA: TGTGCCAGCAGTTCGACTAGCCTGGGAAAGTCCGAGCAGTACTTC
CDR3: CASSSTSLGKSEQYF

J: TRBJ2-3
D: -
V: TRBV7-9
size: -
DNA: TGTGCCAGCAGCTACAGGGTAGGGGACACAGATACGCAGTATTTT
CDR3: CASSYRVGDTDTQYF

J: TRBJ2-7
D: -
V: TRBV4-3
size: -
DNA: TGCGCCAGCAGCCAAGAAATCGCGGGTCAGGTCCACGAGCAGTACTTC
CDR3: CASSQEIAGQVHEQYF

J: TRBJ1-5
D: -
V: TRBV5-5
size: few
DNA: TGTGCCAGCAGCTTGGGCGGGGGTCAGCCCCAGCATTTT
CDR3: CASSLGGGQPQHF

J: TRBJ2-3
D: TRBD1
V: TRBV6-2/TRBV6-3
size: -
DNA: TGTGCCAGCACCCCCGCCGGGACAGGGGAAGATACGCAGTATTTT
CDR3: CASTPAGTGEDTQYF

J: TRBJ2-5
D: -
V: TRBV28
size: few
DNA: TGTGCCAGCAGTTTATATTGGGCGGGGGCAGAGACCCAGTACTTC
CDR3: CASSLYWAGAETQYF

J: TRBJ1-1
D: -
V: TRBV7-7
size: -
DNA: TGTGCTAGCAGCCCTGGCGGGTCAGGGAGGGGGAACACTGAAGCTTTCTTT
CDR3: CASSPGGSGRGNTEAFF

J: TRBJ1-1
D: TRBD1
V: TRBV5-5
size: -
DNA: TGTGCCAGCAGCACGACAGGGAGACGGAACACTGAAGCTTTCTTT
CDR3: CASSTTGRRNTEAFF

J: TRBJ2-2
D: -
V: TRBV5-6
size: once
DNA: TGTGCCAGCAGCCCACTTATATCTAACACCGGGGAGCTGTTTTTT
CDR3: CASSPLISNTGELFF

J: TRBJ2-2
D: TRBD1
V: TRBV7-2
size: -
DNA: TGTGCCAGCAGACTTGGGACAGGTCTTAGCGGGGAGCTGTTTTTT
CDR3: CASRLGTGLSGELFF

J: TRBJ1-6
D: TRBD1
V: TRBV4-2
size: -
DNA: TGTGCCAGCAGCCTTGGACAGGGGCTAAACGCCATCAGCTCCTATAATTCACCCCTCCACTTT
CDR3: CASSLGQGLNAISSYNSPLHF

J: TRBJ1-2
D: TRBD1
V: TRBV18
size: -
DNA: TGTGCCAGCTCACCAGGCTCCGGGACAGACTATGGCTACACCTTC
CDR3: CASSPGSGTDYGYTF

J: TRBJ1-2
D: -
V: TRBV30
size: -
DNA: TGTGCCTGGTCCAAGCTAGGGGTCAGGGGTGGCTATGGCTACACCTTC
CDR3: CAWSKLGVRGGYGYTF

J: TRBJ2-1
D: TRBD2
V: TRBV7-1
size: -
DNA: TGTGCCAGCAGCTCCCCGGACCGGACTAGCGGGGGGCCTCTCTCCCTGAGCTCCTACAATGAGCAGTTCTTC
CDR3: CASSSPDRTSGGPLSLSSYNEQFF

J: TRBJ2-7
D: -
V: TRBV28
size: -
DNA: TGTGCCAGCAGGGTCTTGCGGGGGCAATCGTACGAGCAGTACTTC
CDR3: CASRVLRGQSYEQYF

J: TRBJ1-2
D: -
V: TRBV15
size: -
DNA: TGTGCCACCAGCAGAGATCAGATCCCTAACTATGGCTACACCTTC
CDR3: CATSRDQIPNYGYTF

J: TRBJ2-3
D: -
V: TRBV2
size: -
DNA: TGTGCCAGCCAGGGCCGTACAGATACGCAGTATTTT
CDR3: CASQGRTDTQYF

J: TRBJ1-1
D: -
V: TRBV3-1/TRBV3-2
size: -
DNA: TGTGCCAGCAGCCTGGGGGGTAGAGAAGCTTTCTTT
CDR3: CASSLGGREAFF

J: TRBJ2-7
D: -
V: TRBV28
size: -
DNA: TGTGCCAGCAGTTTGGACAACTACGAGCAGTACTTC
CDR3: CASSLDNYEQYF

J: TRBJ1-6
D: -
V: TRBV19
size: -
DNA: TGTGCCAGTAGTAGCCAACCGAGACAGTATACTTCACCCCTCCACTTT
CDR3: CASSSQPRQYTSPLHF

J: TRBJ1-1
D: -
V: TRBV7-6
size: -
DNA: TGTGCCAGCAGCTTACGGGGGGGCGGCACTGAAGCTTTCTTT
CDR3: CASSLRGGGTEAFF

J: TRBJ1-5
D: TRBD1
V: TRBV2
size: -
DNA: TGTGCCAGCGGAAAAGGACAGGGGGCACAGCCCCAGCATTTT
CDR3: CASGKGQGAQPQHF

J: TRBJ1-5
D: -
V: TRBV25-1
size: few
DNA: TGTGCCAGCAGTGAATTCGGGGGCAATCAGCCCCAGCATTTT
CDR3: CASSEFGGNQPQHF

J: TRBJ1-5
D: TRBD1
V: TRBV15
size: -
DNA: TGTGCCACCAGCGCGGACAGGGGGCCACAGCCCCAGCATTTT
CDR3: CATSADRGPQPQHF

J: TRBJ2-6
D: TRBD1
V: TRBV5-4
size: -
DNA: TGTGCCAGCAGCCCGGGACAGTTTATTTCTGGGGCCAACGTCCTGACTTTC
CDR3: CASSPGQFISGANVLTF

J: TRBJ1-1
D: TRBD1
V: TRBV27
size: -
DNA: TGTGCCAGCAGTCCTTATGGGACAGGGGTCTTATTTATGAACACTGAAGCTTTCTTT
CDR3: CASSPYGTGVLFMNTEAFF

J: TRBJ2-1
D: TRBD2
V: TRBV2
size: -
DNA: TGTGCCAGCAGTGATAGCGGGGGGCGGTTCAATGAGCAGTTCTTC
CDR3: CASSDSGGRFNEQFF

J: TRBJ2-2
D: -
V: TRBV5-1
size: -
DNA: TGCGCCAGCAGCGCGACACCTGTCCAGGGCGGGGAGCTGTTTTTT
CDR3: CASSATPVQGGELFF

J: TRBJ2-7
D: TRBD1
V: TRBV29-1
size: few
DNA: TGCAGCGTTGAGGGACAGGGTGAGCAGTACTTC
CDR3: CSVEGQGEQYF

J: TRBJ1-5
D: -
V: TRBV6-2/TRBV6-3
size: few
DNA: TGTGCCAGCAGTTACGAGACTCTAAATCAGCCCCAGCATTTT
CDR3: CASSYETLNQPQHF

J: TRBJ2-7
D: TRBD1
V: TRBV20-1
size: -
DNA: TGCAGTGCTAGTGGGGTGCGGGGTACAGGGGGAGTCTACGAGCAGTACTTC
CDR3: CSASGVRGTGGVYEQYF

J: TRBJ1-1
D: TRBD1
V: TRBV7-9
size: -
DNA: TGTGCCAGCAGACGGGACAGGCCACTCGGGCGGGGGAACACTGAAGCTTTCTTT
CDR3: CASRRDRPLGRGNTEAFF

J: TRBJ1-6
D: -
V: TRBV27
size: -
DNA: TGTGCCAGCAGTTCTTGGCAGCGGGGGTATAATTCACCCCTCCACTTT
CDR3: CASSSWQRGYNSPLHF

J: TRBJ1-2
D: TRBD1
V: TRBV27
size: -
DNA: TGTGCCAGCAGTCCCCTGGGCCCACAGGGGGCGGAAGGCTACACCTTC
CDR3: CASSPLGPQGAEGYTF

J: TRBJ2-7
D: -
V: TRBV13
size: -
DNA: TGTGCCAGCAGCGTGACGAGCGCCCGAGAAGACTACGAGCAGTACTTC
CDR3: CASSVTSAREDYEQYF

J: TRBJ1-3
D: -
V: TRBV9
size: -
DNA: TGTGCCAGCAGCGATGGACAGCCTGGAAACACCATATATTTT
CDR3: CASSDGQPGNTIYF

J: TRBJ2-1
D: TRBD1
V: TRBV6-5
size: -
DNA: TGTGCCAGCGCAGGGGACAGGGGAACTTACAATGAGCAGTTCTTC
CDR3: CASAGDRGTYNEQFF

J: TRBJ2-6
D: -
V: TRBV27
size: -
DNA: TGTGCCAGCAGTTCGACAGCTGCTGGGGCCAACGTCCTGACTTTC
CDR3: CASSSTAAGANVLTF

J: TRBJ2-7
D: -
V: TRBV5-1
size: -
DNA: TGCGCCAGCAGCTTGGTAGGGAGGTACGAGCAGTACTTC
CDR3: CASSLVGRYEQYF

J: TRBJ2-2
D: TRBD1
V: TRBV7-2
size: -
DNA: TGTGCCAGAACTGGAGGACAGGGTTACACCGGGGAGCTGTTTTTT
CDR3: CARTGGQGYTGELFF

J: TRBJ2-3
D: TRBD2
V: TRBV7-2
size: -
DNA: TGTGCCAGCAGCCGGACTAGCGGGGGAGGGATAGATACGCAGTATTTT
CDR3: CASSRTSGGGIDTQYF

J: TRBJ2-7
D: -
V: TRBV12-5
size: -
DNA: TGTGCTAGTGGACCCGGGGGATTATTCTACGAGCAGTACTTC
CDR3: CASGPGGLFYEQYF

J: TRBJ2-3
D: -
V: TRBV6-2/TRBV6-3
size: -
DNA: TGTGCCAGCAGTTACTCGAGGGAAGCGCAGTATTTT
CDR3: CASSYSREAQYF

J: TRBJ1-5
D: -
V: TRBV27
size: -
DNA: TGTGCCAGCAGTTTATTGGGGGGAAATCAGCCCCAGCATTTT
CDR3: CASSLLGGNQPQHF

J: TRBJ2-7
D: TRBD1
V: TRBV19
size: -
DNA: TGTGCCAGTACCCTCGGAGGGGACAGGGACCACGAGCAGTACTTC
CDR3: CASTLGGDRDHEQYF

J: TRBJ1-2
D: TRBD1
V: TRBV27
size: -
DNA: TGTGCCAGCAGTTACATGCCCGCCGGGACAGGTGACGGCTACACCTTC
CDR3: CASSYMPAGTGDGYTF

J: TRBJ1-2
D: -
V: TRBV15
size: -
DNA: TGTGCCACCAGCAGGGTAGCAGGGTCCCGACAATCGTTCTATGGCTACACCTTC
CDR3: CATSRVAGSRQSFYGYTF

J: TRBJ2-1
D: TRBD2
V: TRBV3-1/TRBV3-2
size: few
DNA: TGTGCCAGCAGCCGGCCGAAGGGACTAGCGGTTAGCTCCTACAATGAGCAGTTCTTC
CDR3: CASSRPKGLAVSSYNEQFF

J: TRBJ1-1
D: -
V: TRBV20-1
size: -
DNA: TGCAGTGCTAGAGAATTGGCCCAAGCTTTCTTT
CDR3: CSARELAQAFF

J: TRBJ1-5
D: -
V: TRBV29-1
size: -
DNA: TGCAGCGTGACGGACAGCTATAGCAATCAGCCCCAGCATTTT
CDR3: CSVTDSYSNQPQHF

J: TRBJ1-2
D: -
V: TRBV7-2
size: -
DNA: TGTGCCAGCAGCTTTACAACCTATGGCTACACCTTC
CDR3: CASSFTTYGYTF

J: TRBJ2-7
D: TRBD2
V: TRBV4-1
size: many
DNA: TGCGCCAGCAGCCAAGGGAGTAGCGGGGTATCCTACGAGCAGTACTTC
CDR3: CASSQGSSGVSYEQYF

J: TRBJ2-1
D: TRBD2
V: TRBV7-2
size: once
DNA: TGTGCCAGCAGTACCGCCGGGACTAGCGGGTACAATGAGCAGTTCTTC
CDR3: CASSTAGTSGYNEQFF